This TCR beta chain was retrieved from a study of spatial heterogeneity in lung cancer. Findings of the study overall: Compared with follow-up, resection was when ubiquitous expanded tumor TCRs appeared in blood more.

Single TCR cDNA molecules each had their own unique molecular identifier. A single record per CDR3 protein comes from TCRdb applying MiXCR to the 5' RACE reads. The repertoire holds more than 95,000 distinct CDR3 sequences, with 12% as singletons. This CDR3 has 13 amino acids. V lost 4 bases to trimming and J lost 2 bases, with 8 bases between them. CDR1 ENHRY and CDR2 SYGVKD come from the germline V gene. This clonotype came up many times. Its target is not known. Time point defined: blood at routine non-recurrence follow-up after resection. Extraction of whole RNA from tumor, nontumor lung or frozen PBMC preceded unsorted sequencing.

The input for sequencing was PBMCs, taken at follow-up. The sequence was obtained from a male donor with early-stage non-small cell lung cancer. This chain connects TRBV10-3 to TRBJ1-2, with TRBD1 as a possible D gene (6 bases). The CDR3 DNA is TGTGCCATCAGTGGAGACAGGAACTATGGCTACACCTTC. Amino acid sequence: CAISGDRNYGYTF.